The rows below give T cell receptor beta chains drawn from one sample of a study of CXCR3 chemokines and chemotherapy response in bladder cancer. TCRdb used MiXCR to reprocess the PCR reads, holding one entry per CDR3 protein. The sample contains some 3,000 distinct CDR3 sequences, 20% to 30% of which appear only once. Sample collection was performed from a patient whose treatment included neoadjuvant chemotherapy. The origin of the receptors is a human donor with bladder cancer that did not respond to neoadjuvant chemotherapy. CDR3s include the opening cysteine and the closing phenylalanine or tryptophan. D genes are given only for firm matches. The size of a clone is reported for some rows only, either as once, few or many, or as a class for expanded clones.

-,TRBJ2-7,many,TRBV20-1,TGCAGTGCTAGAAGCGAGACTAGGCTCTACGAGCAGTACTTC,CSARSETRLYEQYF
-,TRBJ1-6,medium-sized,TRBV19,TGTGCCAGTAGTAGCATTCGGATTACATATAATTCACCCCTCCACTTT,CASSSIRITYNSPLHF
-,TRBJ2-4,once,TRBV6-1,TGTGCCAGCAGTGAGAGGCAGGGGAAAAACATTCAGTACTTC,CASSERQGKNIQYF
-,TRBJ2-6,many,TRBV20-1,TGCAGTGCTTCCGACAGAATTTCTGGGGCCAACGTCCTGACTTTC,CSASDRISGANVLTF
-,TRBJ2-1,many,TRBV7-3,TGTGCCAGCAGCTTAGGAGCCAGCAATCAGTTCTTC,CASSLGASNQFF
-,TRBJ1-4,many,TRBV18,TGTGCCAGCTCATCTGGTCCCGAGGGAGAAAAACTGTTTTTT,CASSSGPEGEKLFF
-,TRBJ2-2,many,TRBV20-1,TGCAGTGCGCGAAGTGGGGGCTCCACCGGGGAGCTGTTTTTT,CSARSGGSTGELFF
-,TRBJ1-2,large,TRBV7-2,TGTGCCAGCAGCTTAGCGGCAGGGTATGGCTACACCTTC,CASSLAAGYGYTF
-,TRBJ2-3,-,TRBV11-2,TGTGCCAGCAGGGGGGGGCTGAGCAGAGATACGCAGTATTTT,CASRGGLSRDTQYF
-,TRBJ1-2,medium-sized,TRBV7-9,TGTGCCAGCAGCGGGAATACGGGCTATGGCTACACCTTC,CASSGNTGYGYTF
-,TRBJ2-1,-,TRBV2,TGTGCCAGCAGTGAGGAGGCACTCCTCTACAATGAGCAGTTCTTC,CASSEEALLYNEQFF